A selection of T cell receptor beta chains follows, all from one sample in a study of T cells in narcolepsy. TCRdb's table, derived via immunoSEQ multiplex PCR, lists solely in-frame clones and lacks some. The table records approximately 35,000 clones, roughly 87% of them present only once. Sequenced input: CD45RA- memory CD4+ T cells from PBMCs. Source of these receptors: a human donor with narcolepsy. Both conserved end residues are part of each CDR3. The order of the fields is J gene, V gene, D gene, clone size, CDR3 DNA, CDR3 protein. The D gene is left open where the match is weak. The size entry is marked missing in some rows and otherwise reads once, few, many or a size class.

j_call: TRBJ1-2
v_call: TRBV2
d_call: TRBD1
clone_size: .
cdr3_nt: TGTGCCAGCAGTCGAAACCCCGGGACAGGGGATGGCTACACCTTC
cdr3_aa: CASSRNPGTGDGYTF

j_call: TRBJ1-1
v_call: TRBV18
d_call: TRBD1
clone_size: .
cdr3_nt: TGTGCCAGCTCACCATTAGGGGGACGGACAGGGGGATCTGAAGCTTTCTTT
cdr3_aa: CASSPLGGRTGGSEAFF

j_call: TRBJ1-5
v_call: TRBV6-1
d_call: .
clone_size: .
cdr3_nt: TGTGCCAGCAGTGCTAAGGGGCCGGGTCCCAAGGTGACGCCCCAGCATTTT
cdr3_aa: CASSAKGPGPKVTPQHF

j_call: TRBJ1-1
v_call: TRBV18
d_call: TRBD1
clone_size: once
cdr3_nt: TGTGCCAGCTCACCCCCGGGACAGGGGACGACTGAAGCTTTCTTT
cdr3_aa: CASSPPGQGTTEAFF

j_call: TRBJ2-5
v_call: TRBV28
d_call: .
clone_size: once
cdr3_nt: TGTGCCAGCAGTTTCGCGGTTGGGGGCCGGGAGACCCAGTACTTC
cdr3_aa: CASSFAVGGRETQYF

j_call: TRBJ2-3
v_call: TRBV28
d_call: TRBD2
clone_size: .
cdr3_nt: TGTGCCTCCTGGGACTTCCGCGGGGGGGATTCGGGCACAGATACGCAGTATTTT
cdr3_aa: CASWDFRGGDSGTDTQYF

j_call: TRBJ2-5
v_call: TRBV11-2
d_call: .
clone_size: once
cdr3_nt: TGTGCCAGCAAACGCTCAAACGGCAGGGAAGAGACCCAGTACTTC
cdr3_aa: CASKRSNGREETQYF

j_call: TRBJ1-3
v_call: TRBV7-9
d_call: .
clone_size: .
cdr3_nt: TGTGCCAGCAGACCTAAACAGGGCTCTGGAGACACCATATATTTT
cdr3_aa: CASRPKQGSGDTIYF

j_call: TRBJ2-7
v_call: TRBV6-5
d_call: .
clone_size: .
cdr3_nt: TGTGCCAGCAAGGTTCGCGCGGAACGCTACGAGCAGTACTTC
cdr3_aa: CASKVRAERYEQYF

j_call: TRBJ2-7
v_call: TRBV27
d_call: TRBD2
clone_size: few
cdr3_nt: TGTGCCAGCAGTTTCCTAACTAGCGGGAGACCCTACGAGCAGTACTTC
cdr3_aa: CASSFLTSGRPYEQYF

j_call: TRBJ2-1
v_call: TRBV18
d_call: TRBD1
clone_size: .
cdr3_nt: TGTGCCAGCTCGCACAGTGGCCCGGGACAGGGCTACAATGAGCAGTTCTTC
cdr3_aa: CASSHSGPGQGYNEQFF

j_call: TRBJ2-1
v_call: TRBV6-1
d_call: .
clone_size: few
cdr3_nt: TGTGCCAGCAGTCCCCTTATCCCCTATGAGCAGTTCTTC
cdr3_aa: CASSPLIPYEQFF

j_call: TRBJ1-2
v_call: TRBV4-2
d_call: TRBD1
clone_size: .
cdr3_nt: TGTGCCAGCAGCCAAGCTGGGACAGGGACTAACTATGGCTACACCTTC
cdr3_aa: CASSQAGTGTNYGYTF

j_call: TRBJ1-5
v_call: TRBV30
d_call: TRBD1
clone_size: .
cdr3_nt: TGTGCCTGGTCGACAGGGGGAGATCAGCCCCAGCATTTT
cdr3_aa: CAWSTGGDQPQHF

j_call: TRBJ2-4
v_call: TRBV6-5
d_call: TRBD1
clone_size: .
cdr3_nt: TGTGCCAGCAGTTACGGGACAGGGAAAAACATTCAGTACTTC
cdr3_aa: CASSYGTGKNIQYF

j_call: TRBJ1-1
v_call: TRBV4-3
d_call: .
clone_size: .
cdr3_nt: TGCGCCAGCAGCCAAGATAATCGGGGAGCCACAAGGCCTTTCTTT
cdr3_aa: CASSQDNRGATRPFF

j_call: TRBJ1-5
v_call: TRBV5-1
d_call: .
clone_size: .
cdr3_nt: TGCGCCAGCAGCTTGGGCGGAGGGAGCAATCAGCCCCAGCATTTT
cdr3_aa: CASSLGGGSNQPQHF

j_call: TRBJ2-3
v_call: TRBV14
d_call: .
clone_size: .
cdr3_nt: TGTGCCAGCAGCCAGGGATGGACTTCAACAGATACGCAGTATTTT
cdr3_aa: CASSQGWTSTDTQYF

j_call: TRBJ1-3
v_call: TRBV9
d_call: .
clone_size: .
cdr3_nt: TGTGCCAGCAGCGCCACCGTAGGACAGCCGGGCACCATATATTTT
cdr3_aa: CASSATVGQPGTIYF

j_call: TRBJ2-2
v_call: TRBV7-3
d_call: .
clone_size: .
cdr3_nt: TGTGCCAGCAGCTTATCGTACGGTCTGGAGCTGTTTTTT
cdr3_aa: CASSLSYGLELFF

j_call: TRBJ1-1
v_call: TRBV19
d_call: .
clone_size: .
cdr3_nt: TGTGCCAGTAGGTTATATGGTAACGCCTTGGGGACTAAAGCTTTCTTT
cdr3_aa: CASRLYGNALGTKAFF

j_call: TRBJ1-2
v_call: TRBV28
d_call: .
clone_size: .
cdr3_nt: TGTGCCAGCAGTTTCTCAGCTTATAATGGCTACACCTTC
cdr3_aa: CASSFSAYNGYTF

j_call: TRBJ2-2
v_call: TRBV7-8
d_call: TRBD1
clone_size: .
cdr3_nt: TGTGCCAGCAGCCCGAGTAAGGGACAGGGGGCGTCCACCGGGGAGCTGTTTTTT
cdr3_aa: CASSPSKGQGASTGELFF

j_call: TRBJ2-1
v_call: TRBV7-2
d_call: TRBD1
clone_size: .
cdr3_nt: TGTGCCAGCAGCATACAGGGGTCTGACAATGAGCAGTTCTTC
cdr3_aa: CASSIQGSDNEQFF

j_call: TRBJ1-1
v_call: TRBV30
d_call: TRBD1
clone_size: .
cdr3_nt: TGTGCCTGGATGGGACAGTTCACTGAAGCTTTCTTT
cdr3_aa: CAWMGQFTEAFF

j_call: TRBJ1-1
v_call: TRBV5-4
d_call: .
clone_size: .
cdr3_nt: TGTGCCAGCAGCAAGACAGTCGAAACGCCATTGAACACTGAAGCTTTCTTT
cdr3_aa: CASSKTVETPLNTEAFF

j_call: TRBJ2-5
v_call: TRBV7-9
d_call: .
clone_size: .
cdr3_nt: TGTGCCAGCAGCTTAGACCGGAGGGCCAGGGAAGAGACCCAGTACTTC
cdr3_aa: CASSLDRRAREETQYF

j_call: TRBJ1-5
v_call: TRBV6-1
d_call: .
clone_size: .
cdr3_nt: TGTGCCAGCAGTGAAGTAGGGCAGTTCAATCAGCCCCAGCATTTT
cdr3_aa: CASSEVGQFNQPQHF

j_call: TRBJ2-3
v_call: TRBV10-3
d_call: .
clone_size: once
cdr3_nt: TGTGCCATCAGTGAGTCGGGGGGGCTTGGCACAGATACGCAGTATTTT
cdr3_aa: CAISESGGLGTDTQYF

j_call: TRBJ2-4
v_call: TRBV7-2
d_call: TRBD1
clone_size: .
cdr3_nt: TGTGCCAGCAGCTTGGACAGGGTGGACATTCAGTACTTC
cdr3_aa: CASSLDRVDIQYF

j_call: TRBJ1-2
v_call: TRBV9
d_call: TRBD1
clone_size: few
cdr3_nt: TGTGCCAGCAGCGGGGGAGGACAGGGGAACTATGGCTACACCTTC
cdr3_aa: CASSGGGQGNYGYTF

j_call: TRBJ1-1
v_call: TRBV10-3
d_call: .
clone_size: .
cdr3_nt: TGTGCCATCAGTGACGGAAACATGAACACTGAAGCTTTCTTT
cdr3_aa: CAISDGNMNTEAFF

j_call: TRBJ2-2
v_call: TRBV5-1
d_call: .
clone_size: .
cdr3_nt: TGCGCCAGCAGCTTGTACGGTGTAGCCGGGGAGCTGTTTTTT
cdr3_aa: CASSLYGVAGELFF

j_call: TRBJ1-3
v_call: TRBV7-2
d_call: .
clone_size: .
cdr3_nt: TGTGCCAGCAGCCGGGCGGGGTTCTCTGGAAACACCATATATTTT
cdr3_aa: CASSRAGFSGNTIYF

j_call: TRBJ2-3
v_call: TRBV5-1
d_call: .
clone_size: .
cdr3_nt: TGCGCCTGCGCCGGGAGTCCCACCGCAGATACGCAGTATTTT
cdr3_aa: CACAGSPTADTQYF

j_call: TRBJ2-7
v_call: TRBV7-2
d_call: .
clone_size: once
cdr3_nt: TGTGCCAGCAGTTCGGGACGCGGCTTCCACGAGCAGTACTTC
cdr3_aa: CASSSGRGFHEQYF

j_call: TRBJ2-5
v_call: TRBV9
d_call: TRBD1
clone_size: once
cdr3_nt: TGTGCCAGCAGCGTAGGTGGGACAGCCCAAGAGACCCAGTACTTC
cdr3_aa: CASSVGGTAQETQYF

j_call: TRBJ1-1
v_call: TRBV9
d_call: TRBD1
clone_size: once
cdr3_nt: TGTGCCAGCAGCGGTCCGAGGGACAGGGGGTTGGTGAACACTGAAGCTTTCTTT
cdr3_aa: CASSGPRDRGLVNTEAFF

j_call: TRBJ2-2
v_call: TRBV28
d_call: .
clone_size: .
cdr3_nt: TGTGCCAGCAGCTTAAGTCCCGGTCGGCAGGGTAGGACCGGGGAGCTGTTTTTT
cdr3_aa: CASSLSPGRQGRTGELFF

j_call: TRBJ2-7
v_call: TRBV5-1
d_call: TRBD2
clone_size: few
cdr3_nt: TGCGCCAGCAGCTTGGGACTAGCGGGGCGAGGGGAGCAGTACTTC
cdr3_aa: CASSLGLAGRGEQYF

j_call: TRBJ1-6
v_call: TRBV28
d_call: .
clone_size: .
cdr3_nt: TGTGCCAGCAGTTTTTCGGGAAAAAATTCACCCCTCCACTTT
cdr3_aa: CASSFSGKNSPLHF

j_call: TRBJ2-7
v_call: TRBV2
d_call: .
clone_size: .
cdr3_nt: TGTGCCAGCGGAAGTGCCTACGAGCAGTACTTC
cdr3_aa: CASGSAYEQYF

j_call: TRBJ1-5
v_call: TRBV2
d_call: .
clone_size: once
cdr3_nt: TGTGCCAGCAACTCCCAGGGGCGAGGGAATCAGCCCCAGCATTTT
cdr3_aa: CASNSQGRGNQPQHF

j_call: TRBJ1-1
v_call: TRBV28
d_call: .
clone_size: .
cdr3_nt: TGTGCCAGCAGTTTTACCAGGGGAGGGGTTGAAGCTTTCTTT
cdr3_aa: CASSFTRGGVEAFF

j_call: TRBJ1-1
v_call: TRBV5-1
d_call: .
clone_size: .
cdr3_nt: TGCGCCAGCAGCACAGGGTACACTGAAGCTTTCTTT
cdr3_aa: CASSTGYTEAFF

j_call: TRBJ1-5
v_call: TRBV28
d_call: .
clone_size: .
cdr3_nt: TGTGCCAGCAGTTCTCCGGGTTTCAATCAGCCCCAGCATTTT
cdr3_aa: CASSSPGFNQPQHF